This is a list of T cell receptor beta chains from one sample in a study of shared clonotypes between healthy human individuals. Method: immunoSEQ multiplex PCR; TCRdb's copy keeps in-frame clones and lacks some. The sample holds around 2.5 million clones, 93% seen once. The sample taken for sequencing was naive CD4+ T cells from PBMCs. These receptors were collected from a man younger than 35 in good health. Some clones in this sample may be carry-over from other donors' samples. Each CDR3 is given without its conserved first and last residue. Fields, in order: clone size, V gene, J gene, CDR3 protein. Clone sizes are given selectively: once, few, many, or a class where the clone is expanded.

abundance: -
v_gene: TRBV30
j_gene: TRBJ1-3
CDR3aa: AWRSPGVMTIY

abundance: -
v_gene: TRBV7-2
j_gene: TRBJ2-6
CDR3aa: ASSPNSRSGANVLT

abundance: -
v_gene: TRBV27
j_gene: TRBJ2-5
CDR3aa: ASSLSGLRGRETQY

abundance: once
v_gene: TRBV7-3
j_gene: TRBJ2-7
CDR3aa: ASSLDGKGYEQY

abundance: -
v_gene: TRBV4-1
j_gene: -
CDR3aa: ASSHPRGPAYEQY

abundance: -
v_gene: TRBV19
j_gene: TRBJ2-7
CDR3aa: ASSILPDLTGEQY

abundance: -
v_gene: TRBV27
j_gene: TRBJ2-2
CDR3aa: ASSLGDRGALRGIGELF

abundance: once
v_gene: TRBV6-5
j_gene: TRBJ2-2
CDR3aa: ASSSGQGLNTGELF

abundance: -
v_gene: TRBV29-1
j_gene: TRBJ2-1
CDR3aa: SVFPKRLAGGWNEQF

abundance: few
v_gene: TRBV9
j_gene: TRBJ1-4
CDR3aa: ASSVVGSRNEKLF

abundance: -
v_gene: TRBV11-2
j_gene: TRBJ2-1
CDR3aa: ASSLEGSGPF